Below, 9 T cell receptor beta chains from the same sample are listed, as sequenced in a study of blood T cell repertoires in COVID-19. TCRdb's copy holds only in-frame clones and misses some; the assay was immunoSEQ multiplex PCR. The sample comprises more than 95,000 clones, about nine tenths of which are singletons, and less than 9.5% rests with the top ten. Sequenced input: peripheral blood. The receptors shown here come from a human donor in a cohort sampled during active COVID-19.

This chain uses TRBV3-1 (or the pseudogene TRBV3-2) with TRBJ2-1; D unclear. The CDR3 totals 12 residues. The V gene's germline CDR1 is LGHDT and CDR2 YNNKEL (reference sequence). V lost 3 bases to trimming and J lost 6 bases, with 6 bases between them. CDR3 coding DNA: TGTGCCAGCAGCCACGCTAGCAATGAGCAGTTCTTC. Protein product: CASSHASNEQFF.

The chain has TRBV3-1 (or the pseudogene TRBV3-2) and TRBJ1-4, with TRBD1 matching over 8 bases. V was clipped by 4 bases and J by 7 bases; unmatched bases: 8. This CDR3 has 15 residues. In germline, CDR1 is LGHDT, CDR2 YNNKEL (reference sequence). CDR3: CASSRRTGSTEKLFF. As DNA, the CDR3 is TGTGCCAGCAGCCGGCGGACAGGGAGTACTGAAAAACTGTTTTTT.

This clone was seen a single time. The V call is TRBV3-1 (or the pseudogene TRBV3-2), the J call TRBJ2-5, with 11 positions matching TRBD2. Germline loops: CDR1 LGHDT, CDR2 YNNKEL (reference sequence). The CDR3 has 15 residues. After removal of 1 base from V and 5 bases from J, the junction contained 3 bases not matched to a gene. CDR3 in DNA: TGTGCCAGCAGCCAAGGACTAGCGGGAACCGAGACCCAGTACTTC. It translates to CASSQGLAGTETQYF.

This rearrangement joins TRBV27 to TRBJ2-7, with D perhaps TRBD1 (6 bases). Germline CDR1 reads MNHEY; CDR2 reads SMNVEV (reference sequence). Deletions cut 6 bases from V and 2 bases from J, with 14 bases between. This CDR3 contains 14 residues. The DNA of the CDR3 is TGTGCCAGCAGCCGACAGGAGCCTCCCTACGAGCAGTACTTC. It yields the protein CASSRQEPPYEQYF.

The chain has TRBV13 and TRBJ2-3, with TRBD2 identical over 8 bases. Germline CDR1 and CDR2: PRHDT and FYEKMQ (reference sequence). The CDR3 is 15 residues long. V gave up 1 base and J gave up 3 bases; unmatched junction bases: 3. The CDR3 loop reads CASSLVAGSTDTQYF. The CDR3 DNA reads TGTGCCAGCAGCTTAGTAGCGGGGAGTACAGATACGCAGTATTTT.

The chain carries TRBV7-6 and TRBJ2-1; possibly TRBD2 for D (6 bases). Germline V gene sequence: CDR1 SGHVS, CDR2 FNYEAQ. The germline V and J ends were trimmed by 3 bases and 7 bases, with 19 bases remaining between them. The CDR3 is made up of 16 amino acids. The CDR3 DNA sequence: TGTGCCAGCAGCTTGACCGTCCCCGGGACTGGAAATGAGCAGTTCTTC. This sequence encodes CASSLTVPGTGNEQFF.

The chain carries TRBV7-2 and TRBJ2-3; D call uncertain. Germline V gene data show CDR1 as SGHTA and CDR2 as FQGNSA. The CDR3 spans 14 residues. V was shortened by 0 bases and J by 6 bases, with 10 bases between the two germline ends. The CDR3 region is CASSLAGPVDTQYF. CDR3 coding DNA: TGTGCCAGCAGCTTAGCGGGCCCGGTGGATACGCAGTATTTT.

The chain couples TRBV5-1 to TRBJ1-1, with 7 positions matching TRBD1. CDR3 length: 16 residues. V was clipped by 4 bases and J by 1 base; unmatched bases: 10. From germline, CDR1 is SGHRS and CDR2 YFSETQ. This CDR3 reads CASSPDHGTANTEAFF. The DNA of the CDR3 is TGCGCCAGCAGCCCCGATCATGGGACAGCGAACACTGAAGCTTTCTTT.

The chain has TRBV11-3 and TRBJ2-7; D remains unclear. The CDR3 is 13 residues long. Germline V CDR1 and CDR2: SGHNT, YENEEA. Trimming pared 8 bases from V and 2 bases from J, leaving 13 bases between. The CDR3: CASSKRSPYEQYF. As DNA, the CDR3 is TGTGCCAGCTCTAAACGGAGCCCCTACGAGCAGTACTTC.